This T cell receptor (beta chain) was obtained from a study of blood T cell repertoires in COVID-19. Generated by immunoSEQ multiplex PCR, the TCRdb table keeps only in-frame clones and is missing some. The sample shows roughly 500,000 clones, about 85% of them seen only once. The V end was cut by 6 bases, the J end by 1 base, with 9 bases between. The CDR3 is 13 amino acids. CDR1 and CDR2 (germline): MNHEY, SVGAGI. This TCR was recovered from a woman aged 60-70 years who had recovered from COVID-19. Sequenced: PBMCs or T cells enriched from blood (not recorded which). J is TRBJ1-1 and V is TRBV6-5; no clear D. The CDR3 here is CASRTDPNTEAFF. CDR3 DNA: TGTGCCAGCAGGACTGATCCGAACACTGAAGCTTTCTTT.